A selection of T cell receptor beta chains follows, all from one sample in a study of blood T cell repertoires in COVID-19. The data were produced by immunoSEQ multiplex PCR, yet TCRdb's version contains in-frame clones alone and is incomplete. The repertoire has 300,000 or so clones, over 75% of them found once; the top ten carry more than 9%. The specimen was PBMCs or T cells enriched from blood (not recorded which). The receptors were gathered from a woman in her late teens or twenties who had recovered from COVID-19. Both conserved end residues are part of each CDR3. D genes are given only for firm matches. A clone size is listed for some rows: how often the clone was seen (once, few, many), or a class if it is expanded.

J gene,D gene,clone size,V gene,CDR3 DNA,CDR3 protein
TRBJ2-5,NA,NA,TRBV7-9,TGTGCCAGCAGCTTAACCAACAGGGTCCAAGAGACCCAGTACTTC,CASSLTNRVQETQYF
TRBJ1-6,NA,NA,TRBV11-2,TGTGCCAGCGGGAGCTCCTATAATTCACCCCTCCACTTT,CASGSSYNSPLHF
TRBJ2-7,TRBD2,NA,TRBV9,TGTGCCAGCAGCGCCTATAGCGGGAGTGATCCCTACGAGCAGTACTTC,CASSAYSGSDPYEQYF
TRBJ1-3,NA,few,TRBV14,TGTGCCAGCAGCTCACCGGGACAAAGACGAAACACCATATATTTT,CASSSPGQRRNTIYF
TRBJ2-7,TRBD1,NA,TRBV10-3,TGTGCCATCAGTGGTGGGACAGGGGTTTCCTACGAGCAGTACTTC,CAISGGTGVSYEQYF
TRBJ1-5,NA,NA,TRBV5-1,TGCGCCAGCAGCTACCTCCCGGACACGATAGGGCCCCAGCATTTT,CASSYLPDTIGPQHF
TRBJ1-2,TRBD1,NA,TRBV24-1,TGTGCCCTGGGAGGGGACAGGGCCCTTCTTAACTATGGCTACACCTTC,CALGGDRALLNYGYTF
TRBJ1-2,NA,NA,TRBV12-3/TRBV12-4,TGTGCCAGCACCAGGGACTCTTTGGGCGGCTACACCTTC,CASTRDSLGGYTF
TRBJ2-3,TRBD1,NA,TRBV28,TGTGCCAGCAGTTCAGGGGGCTGGACAGATACGCAGTATTTT,CASSSGGWTDTQYF
TRBJ2-1,TRBD1,NA,TRBV9,TGTGCCAGCAGCGTAGCGGGACAGGGGGCTCCGGATGAGCAGTTCTTC,CASSVAGQGAPDEQFF
TRBJ2-7,TRBD1,NA,TRBV7-2,TGTGCCAGCAGCTTAGCTCCGGGACAGGGGTTCGAGCAGTACTTC,CASSLAPGQGFEQYF
TRBJ2-3,TRBD2,NA,TRBV7-2,TGTGCCAGCAGACCAGGACTAGAATCTACAGATACGCAGTATTTT,CASRPGLESTDTQYF
TRBJ1-6,NA,NA,TRBV11-1,TGTGCCAGCAGCTTAGGTTCCGATAATTCACCCCTCCACTTT,CASSLGSDNSPLHF
TRBJ2-7,TRBD2,once,TRBV7-9,TGTGCCAGCAGCTTCGCGGGGGTGGGCTCCTACGAGCAGTACTTC,CASSFAGVGSYEQYF
TRBJ2-5,NA,NA,TRBV14,TGTGCCAGCAGCCAAGTCGAACGGGACATAAACCAAGAGACCCAGTACTTC,CASSQVERDINQETQYF
TRBJ2-3,NA,NA,TRBV11-2,TGTGCCAGCAGCTTAGGGACTCTCGGGTACAGGGGCACAGATACGCAGTATTTT,CASSLGTLGYRGTDTQYF
TRBJ2-2,TRBD1,NA,TRBV11-2,TGTGCCAGCAGCTCGATCAGGGGGTCAGCCGGGGAGCTGTTTTTT,CASSSIRGSAGELFF
TRBJ1-1,NA,once,TRBV29-1,TGCAGCGTTGAAGAAACGGGGACTGAAGCTTTCTTT,CSVEETGTEAFF
TRBJ1-1,NA,NA,TRBV28,TGTGCCAGCAGTTATCCCGGGGTGAACACTGAAGCTTTCTTT,CASSYPGVNTEAFF
TRBJ1-2,TRBD1,NA,TRBV10-3,TGTGCCATCAGTGACGCGGAGGGACAGGGAAACTATGGCTACACCTTC,CAISDAEGQGNYGYTF
TRBJ2-7,TRBD1,NA,TRBV5-5,TGTGCCAGCAGCCTTGGACAGGGGGCAATAGGGTACCGCTACGAGCAGTACTTC,CASSLGQGAIGYRYEQYF
TRBJ2-1,TRBD2,NA,TRBV19,TGTGCCAGTCAGGGACTAGCGGAAGGCAATGAGCAGTTCTTC,CASQGLAEGNEQFF
TRBJ2-1,TRBD1,NA,TRBV12-3/TRBV12-4,TGTGCCAGCAGTCGGGACAGGTTCGATGAGCAGTTCTTC,CASSRDRFDEQFF
TRBJ2-7,TRBD2,NA,TRBV11-1,TGTGCCAGCAGCTTAAGCGGGAGAGATTACGAGCAGTACTTC,CASSLSGRDYEQYF
TRBJ1-2,TRBD1,once,TRBV19,TGTGCCAGTAGTATAGATGGTTCGGACAGGGGACATGGCTACACCTTC,CASSIDGSDRGHGYTF
TRBJ1-1,NA,NA,TRBV21-1,TGTGCCAGCAGCAAAGGGAGGGGACTGAACACTGAAGCTTTCTTT,CASSKGRGLNTEAFF
TRBJ1-1,TRBD1,NA,TRBV19,TGTGCCAGTAGTGTACCAGGGACAGGGGGCAAGGAAGCTTTCTTT,CASSVPGTGGKEAFF
TRBJ2-3,TRBD1,NA,TRBV18,TGTGCCAGCTCACCGGAGGCAGGGGGCTCGAAAGATACGCAGTATTTT,CASSPEAGGSKDTQYF
TRBJ1-1,TRBD1,NA,TRBV27,TGTGCCAGCAGGTCCGGGACAGGGGGCGTGAACACTGAAGCTTTCTTT,CASRSGTGGVNTEAFF
TRBJ2-7,TRBD1,NA,TRBV6-5,TGTGCCAGCAGTAGGGACAGGTCCTACGAGCAGTACTTC,CASSRDRSYEQYF
TRBJ1-1,TRBD1,NA,TRBV15,TGTGCCACCGGACAGGGGGTAATGAACACTGAAGCTTTCTTT,CATGQGVMNTEAFF
TRBJ2-1,TRBD1,NA,TRBV25-1,TGTGCCAGCGGAAATACAGGGGTCGAGCAGTTCTTC,CASGNTGVEQFF
TRBJ2-2,NA,NA,TRBV7-9,TGTGCCAGCGGTCCCCGGGGGAACACCGGGGAGCTGTTTTTT,CASGPRGNTGELFF
TRBJ2-5,TRBD2,few,TRBV5-1,TGCGCCAGCAGCACCGGACTAGGGGAGACCCAGTACTTC,CASSTGLGETQYF
TRBJ2-7,TRBD1,NA,TRBV5-6,TGTGCCAGCAGCCCAGGCTTTAACGAGGGGGCGGTAGAGCAGTACTTC,CASSPGFNEGAVEQYF
TRBJ1-1,NA,few,TRBV6-5,TGTGCCAGCAGAACGGACAGGAACACTGAAGCTTTCTTT,CASRTDRNTEAFF
TRBJ1-1,TRBD1,NA,TRBV7-3,TGTGCCAGCAGTTGGACAGGGAGCACTGAAGCTTTCTTT,CASSWTGSTEAFF
TRBJ1-6,NA,NA,TRBV19,TGTGCCAGACCCGGGGGAGGCACCTATAATTCACCCCTCCACTTT,CARPGGGTYNSPLHF
TRBJ2-2,TRBD2,NA,TRBV15,TGTGCCACCAGCAGAGTCGGAGCTAGCGGGATCACCGGGGAGCTGTTTTTT,CATSRVGASGITGELFF
TRBJ2-3,TRBD1,NA,TRBV5-1,TGCGCCAGTTCGGGACAGCCCACAGATACGCAGTATTTT,CASSGQPTDTQYF
TRBJ1-2,TRBD1,NA,TRBV19,TGTGCCAGTAGTTTAACGGACAGGGGCGGCTATGGCTACACCTTC,CASSLTDRGGYGYTF
TRBJ1-4,NA,NA,TRBV10-3,TGTGCCATCAGTTTCACAGGGCTCCGCGGTCGGGCAACTAATGAAAAACTGTTTTTT,CAISFTGLRGRATNEKLFF
TRBJ2-7,NA,NA,TRBV28,TGTGCCAGCAGTTTTAAGGGAGCAGACTACGAGCAGTACTTC,CASSFKGADYEQYF
TRBJ2-3,NA,once,TRBV28,TGTGCCAGCAGTTTTGGCGGTTCGGTAGATACGCAGTATTTT,CASSFGGSVDTQYF
TRBJ1-2,NA,NA,TRBV18,TGTGCCAGCTCACCACAAAGGGGGAGAGGCTACACCTTC,CASSPQRGRGYTF
TRBJ2-1,TRBD1,NA,TRBV11-1,TGTGCCAGCAGCTTAGGTAACAGGGGCGCCTACAATGAGCAGTTCTTC,CASSLGNRGAYNEQFF
TRBJ2-1,NA,NA,TRBV14,TGTGCCAGCAGCCTCCTAGGGGGGGCCGATTACAATGAGCAGTTCTTC,CASSLLGGADYNEQFF
TRBJ1-2,TRBD1,NA,TRBV4-1,TGCGCCAGCAGCCAACACCGGGACAGTACGAGGGACTATGGCTACACCTTC,CASSQHRDSTRDYGYTF
TRBJ2-5,TRBD2,NA,TRBV2,TGTGCCAGCAGATTCATGGCGGGGGTAGAGACCCAGTACTTC,CASRFMAGVETQYF
TRBJ1-2,NA,once,TRBV3-1/TRBV3-2,TGTGCCAGCAGCCAAGATGCACTGAACTATGGCTACACCTTC,CASSQDALNYGYTF
TRBJ2-1,TRBD1,NA,TRBV6-2/TRBV6-3,TGTGCCAGCAGTTACTCCCGACAGGGTCGCTCCTACAATGAGCAGTTCTTC,CASSYSRQGRSYNEQFF
TRBJ1-2,NA,NA,TRBV24-1,TGTGCCACCAGTGAATCAGCTAACTATGGCTACACCTTC,CATSESANYGYTF
TRBJ1-2,NA,NA,TRBV6-1,TGTGCCAGCAGTGAAGACCTCAGTAACTATGGCTACACCTTC,CASSEDLSNYGYTF
TRBJ2-7,TRBD2,NA,TRBV6-5,TGTGCCAGCAGTTACGACCCTAGCGGGAGTTACGAGCAGTACTTC,CASSYDPSGSYEQYF
TRBJ2-7,NA,NA,TRBV7-6,TGTGCCAGCAGCTTAGCTCAGGAATCCTACGAGCAGTACTTC,CASSLAQESYEQYF
TRBJ1-2,NA,NA,TRBV30,TGTGCCTGGAGTGCTGGAGAAGGCTATGGCTACACCTTC,CAWSAGEGYGYTF
TRBJ2-3,TRBD2,NA,TRBV4-1,TGCGCCAGCAGCCAAAAACTAGCGGGGGGAGTCACAGATACGCAGTATTTT,CASSQKLAGGVTDTQYF
TRBJ1-2,NA,NA,TRBV19,TGTGCCGTTAGTTTGGACTATGGCTACACCTTC,CAVSLDYGYTF
TRBJ1-4,NA,NA,TRBV6-5,TGTGCCACCTCAGGCACTGGTAATGAAAAACTGTTTTTT,CATSGTGNEKLFF